Sequencing of this T cell receptor (beta chain) was carried out in a study of molecular identifiers for immune sequencing clone quantification. For the study at large: The replicates split RNA from approximately 22,000 or 94,000 naive CD8 cells five ways and sequenced four. Regarding the study as a whole: Over 98% of CMV-specific effector molecules, but under 1% of naive ones, were in clones above 20 copies.

Listed TCR primers, together with previously described methods, were used for the bulk TCR libraries. TCRdb ran MiXCR on the PCR reads and lists one entry per CDR3 protein. Of some 680,000 distinct CDR3 sequences listed, about 25% are singletons. Trimming left V 2 bases short and J 0 bases short, with 11 bases between. This CDR3 is 15 amino acids long. Germline V CDR1 and CDR2: MNHNY, SVGAGI (reference sequence). Naive CD8 T cells underwent sorting with the CD8+CD4-CCR7+CD45RA+ definition. About this clonotype: Its antigen is not identified.

This chain connects TRBV6-6 to TRBJ2-7; D is ambiguous. The sequence derives from a human donor in good health. Some libraries in this study had Jurkat cell RNA spiked in. Specimen: naive CD8+ T cells from blood, with Jurkat cell RNA spiked in. Subset denoted: FACS-sorted CD8+CD4-CCR7+CD45RA+ naive T cells. The CDR3 DNA sequence: TGTGCCAGCAGTTACAGTGACGGTAGCTCCTACGAGCAGTACTTC. Protein: CASSYSDGSSYEQYF.